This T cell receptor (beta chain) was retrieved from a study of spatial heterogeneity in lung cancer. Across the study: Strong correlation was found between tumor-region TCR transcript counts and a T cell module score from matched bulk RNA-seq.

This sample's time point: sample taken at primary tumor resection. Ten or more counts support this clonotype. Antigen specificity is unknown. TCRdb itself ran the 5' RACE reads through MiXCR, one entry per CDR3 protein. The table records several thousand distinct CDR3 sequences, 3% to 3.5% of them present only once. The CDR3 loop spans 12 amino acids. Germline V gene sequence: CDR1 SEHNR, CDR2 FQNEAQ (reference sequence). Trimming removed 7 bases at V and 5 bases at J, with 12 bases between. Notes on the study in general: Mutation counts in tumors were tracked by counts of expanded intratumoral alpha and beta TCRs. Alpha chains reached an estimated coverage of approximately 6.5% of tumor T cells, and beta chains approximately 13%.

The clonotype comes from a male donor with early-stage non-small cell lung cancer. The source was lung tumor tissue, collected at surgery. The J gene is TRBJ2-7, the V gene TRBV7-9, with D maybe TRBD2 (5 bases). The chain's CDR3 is CASTREGDEQYF. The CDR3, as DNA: TGTGCCAGCACCCGTGAGGGTGACGAGCAGTACTTC.